One T cell receptor (beta chain) is described in this entry. Sequencing used immunoSEQ multiplex PCR; TCRdb keeps in-frame clones, though not all of them. This table has about 400,000 clones, 95% appearing once. The CDR3 spans 17 residues. Looked up from germline, CDR1 is KGHSH and CDR2 is LQKENI. V lost 4 bases, J lost 1 base, and 19 bases lay in between. The data were obtained in a study of shared T cell receptors in the human thymus. The sequence derives from a human donor. The specimen sequenced was thymocytes. The chain couples TRBV18 to TRBJ1-2; the D gene is possibly TRBD1 (6 bases). The CDR3, as DNA: TGTGCCAGCTCACAAAGGACACAGGGCGGGCATAACTATGGCTACACCTTC. Translated, it gives CASSQRTQGGHNYGYTF. Full variable domain (rest looked up from reference TRBV18 and TRBJ1-2): NAGVMQNPRHLVRRRGQEARLRCSPMKGHSHVYWYRQLPEEGLKFMVYLQKENIIDESGMPKERFSAEFPKEGPSILRIQQVVRGDSAAYFCASSQRTQGGHNYGYTFGSGTRLTVV.